Presented here are 27 T cell receptor beta chains from one specimen sequenced in a study of regulatory T cells in long-lasting Graves disease (dated by TCRdb to about 2021). The library was generated by multiplex PCR. Sequencing was carried out with an Illumina HiSeq 4000. CDR3 regions were amplified by Arm-PCR with iRepertoire HTBI primers to construct TCR beta libraries. TCRdb ran its own pipeline on the public reads, namely fastp trimming at Q25 and MiXCR clone calling, and kept in-frame beta chains. Under each unique CDR3 protein, matching rows form one entry showing the most common genes and DNA. Recorded for this sample are some 430,000 distinct CDR3 sequences; 20% to 25% of them occurred a single time. The ten top clones hold around 7% of the sample. The time point label corresponds to: persistent/refractory GD, antithyroid drugs over 5 years with positive TRAb. RNA was extracted from PBMCs in TRIzol for both TCR sequencing and RNA sequencing.

The sample in question was peripheral blood mononuclear cells (PBMCs), obtained when the disease was refractory, from a patient treated with antithyroid drugs. Receptor source: a female donor with Graves disease.

A note on this clonotype: A much larger clone lies one base from this, so it may be a read error. The chain has TRBV6-2 or TRBV6-3 and TRBJ1-4; no clear D gene. The CDR3 has 14 amino acids. V was shortened by 6 bases and J by 3 bases, with 11 bases between the two germline ends. Germline loops: CDR1 MNHEY, CDR2 SVGEGT. CDR3 residues: CASRATRANEKLFF. The CDR3 DNA sequence: TGTGCCAGCAGGGCCACGCGGGCTAATGAAAAACTGTTTTTT.

V usage is TRBV7-2 and J usage is TRBJ1-6, with D possibly TRBD1 on 6 matching bases. Germline loops: CDR1 SGHTA, CDR2 FQGNSA. The CDR3 consists of 15 residues. The V end lost 6 bases, the J end lost 8 bases, and 17 bases lay between the germline ends. CDR3 coding DNA: TGTGCCAGCAGTCAACTGGCACAGGGCCATTCACCCCTCCACTTT. This gives the protein CASSQLAQGHSPLHF.

This clonotype was seen ten or more times. V and J are TRBV7-2 and TRBJ1-4; no clear D gene. Trimming shortened V by 4 bases and J by 0 bases, and 6 bases separated the two germline ends. This CDR3 contains 14 residues. From germline, CDR1 is SGHTA and CDR2 FQGNSA. The chain's CDR3 is CASSSETTNEKLFF. The CDR3 DNA reads TGTGCCAGCAGCTCGGAAACAACTAATGAAAAACTGTTTTTT.

The V gene is TRBV19, the J gene TRBJ2-1; 7 nucleotides match TRBD2. Germline-derived CDR1 and CDR2 are LNHDA and SQIVND (reference sequence). Trimming at V came to 4 bases and at J to 6 bases, leaving 9 bases not matched to a gene. This CDR3 region has 15 residues. Written as DNA, the CDR3 is TGTGCCAGTAGTAACACTCCCGGGAGGCGCAATGAGCAGTTCTTC. Protein: CASSNTPGRRNEQFF. The complete variable domain, with remaining parts taken from reference TRBV19 and TRBJ2-1, reads DGGITQSPKYLFRKEGQNVTLSCEQNLNHDAMYWYRQDPGQGLRLIYYSQIVNDFQKGDIAEGYSVSREKKESFPLTVTSAQKNPTAFYLCASSNTPGRRNEQFFGPGTRLTVL.

The DNA of the CDR3 is TGTGCCAGCAGCTTAGGGCGACAGGGCGACACTGAAGCTTTCTTT. This codes for CASSLGRQGDTEAFF. The genes are TRBV7-9 and TRBJ1-1; 7 nucleotides match TRBD1. Trimming took 1 base from V and 3 from J; bases not matched to a gene: 5. Looked up from germline, CDR1 is SEHNR and CDR2 is FQNEAQ (reference sequence). The CDR3 length is 15 residues.

V usage is TRBV6-1 and J usage is TRBJ2-3; 7 bases agree with TRBD1. The J segment lost 2 bases and the V segment lost 6 bases, leaving 8 bases of the junction unmatched. The CDR3 totals 15 residues. Germline loops: CDR1 MNHNS, CDR2 SASEGT. In DNA form, the CDR3 reads TGTGCCAGCAGGACCCCCGGGACAGACACAGATACGCAGTATTTT. This translates into CASRTPGTDTDTQYF.

This clonotype appeared many times. This sequence joins TRBV28 and TRBJ2-2; 8 nucleotides line up with TRBD2. The CDR3 totals 20 residues. Trimming at V came to 6 bases and at J to 0 bases, leaving 18 bases not matched to a gene. CDR1 MDHEN and CDR2 SYDVKM come from the germline V gene. The CDR3, as DNA: TGTGCCAGCAGCCCCTGGCGGGGGGTTCTCCCCACTACGAACACCGGGGAGCTGTTTTTT. Amino acids: CASSPWRGVLPTTNTGELFF.

The chain is built from TRBV5-1 and TRBJ1-3; unclear D gene. The germline V gene encodes CDR1 SGHRS and CDR2 YFSETQ. V was pared by 0 bases and J by 2 bases, with 9 bases between. This CDR3 is built from 15 residues. The CDR3 spells CASSLEMGAGNTIYF. As DNA, the CDR3 is TGCGCCAGCAGCTTGGAAATGGGCGCTGGAAACACCATATATTTT.

This clonotype was detected ten times or more. V gene TRBV7-2 combines with J gene TRBJ2-7; TRBD1 agrees at 7 bases. The trim removed 0 bases at V and 3 bases at J, leaving 2 bases unmatched. The CDR3 is 14 amino acids. CDR1 is SGHTA and CDR2 is FQGNSA in the germline V gene. Here the CDR3 reads CASSLATGDYEQYF. The CDR3 nucleotides read TGTGCCAGCAGCTTAGCAACAGGGGACTACGAGCAGTACTTC.

This clonotype was recorded a few times. The chain joins TRBV2 to TRBJ2-2, with TRBD1 matching over 9 bases. Germline values: CDR1 SNHLY, CDR2 FYNNEI. Trimming at V came to 6 bases and at J to 10 bases, leaving 9 bases not matched to a gene. The CDR3 contains 14 residues. This CDR3 reads CASSTGTGPEELFF. DNA for the CDR3: TGTGCCAGCAGCACCGGGACAGGGCCCGAGGAGCTGTTTTTT. Using reference TRBV2 and TRBJ2-2 for the parts outside the CDR3, the full variable domain is EPEVTQTPSHQVTQMGQEVILRCVPISNHLYFYWYRQILGQKVEFLVSFYNNEISEKSEIFDDQFSVERPDGSNFTLKIRSTKLEDSAMYFCASSTGTGPEELFFGEGSRLTVL.

The sample holds a few counts of this clonotype. The chain recombines TRBV19 with TRBJ2-7; D is possibly TRBD1 (6 bases). The CDR3 contains 13 residues. Germline lookup yields CDR1 LNHDA and CDR2 SQIVND (reference sequence). The ends were cut back, 4 bases at V and 0 bases at J, with 7 bases in the middle. CDR3 region: CASSKDSSYEQYF. As DNA, the CDR3 is TGTGCCAGTAGTAAGGACAGCTCCTACGAGCAGTACTTC. Using reference TRBV19 and TRBJ2-7 for the parts outside the CDR3, the full variable domain is DGGITQSPKYLFRKEGQNVTLSCEQNLNHDAMYWYRQDPGQGLRLIYYSQIVNDFQKGDIAEGYSVSREKKESFPLTVTSAQKNPTAFYLCASSKDSSYEQYFGPGTRLTVT.

This clonotype was detected a few times. The V gene is TRBV15, the J gene TRBJ2-7; 7 bases match TRBD1. Germline V gene data show CDR1 as LNHNV and CDR2 as YYDKDF (reference sequence). The CDR3 has 13 amino acids. J lost 0 bases, V lost 8 bases, and 4 bases had no gene match. CDR3 bases: TGTGCCACCGGGACAGAAGACTCCTACGAGCAGTACTTC. This encodes CATGTEDSYEQYF.

This clonotype has ten or more counts. This chain joins TRBV3-1 and TRBJ2-7; D not certain. Germline V CDR1 and CDR2: LGHDT, YNNKEL (reference sequence). Trimming took 0 bases from V and 6 from J, leaving 6 bases between them. The CDR3 totals 12 residues. In DNA, the CDR3 is TGTGCCAGCAGCCAAGATCTGGGCGAGCAGTACTTC. Encoded protein: CASSQDLGEQYF.

The chain joins TRBV5-1 to TRBJ1-1, with D uncertain. This CDR3 region has 15 residues. CDR1 and CDR2 (germline): SGHRS, YFSETQ. The germline V and J ends were trimmed by 4 bases and 5 bases, with 18 bases remaining between them. The CDR3, as DNA: TGCGCCAGCAGCCCCCGTTGGGATTTTGATACTGAAGCTTTCTTT. Residues: CASSPRWDFDTEAFF. The variable domain in full, completed from reference TRBV5-1 and TRBJ1-1, reads KAGVTQTPRYLIKTRGQQVTLSCSPISGHRSVSWYQQTPGQGLQFLFEYFSETQRNKGNFPGRFSGRQFSNSRSEMNVSTLELGDSALYLCASSPRWDFDTEAFFGQGTRLTVV.

This clonotype was counted between two and nine times. This chain uses TRBV6-5 with TRBJ1-3; D ambiguous. V gave up 2 bases and J gave up 0 bases, with 8 bases separating them. Germline V gene data show CDR1 as MNHEY and CDR2 as SVGAGI. This CDR3 is built from 15 residues. The CDR3 protein is CASSYTGFSGNTIYF. Written as DNA, the CDR3 is TGTGCCAGCAGTTACACGGGATTCTCTGGAAACACCATATATTTT.

This clonotype was seen repeatedly, ten times or more. V gene TRBV15 combines with J gene TRBJ2-5; 8 bases fit TRBD2. Germline CDR1 is LNHNV and CDR2 is YYDKDF (reference sequence). The V segment lost 3 bases and the J segment 0 bases; nucleotides outside the gene matches: 6. The length of the CDR3 is 16 residues. The CDR3: CATSSLGREDQETQYF. DNA for the CDR3: TGTGCCACCAGCAGCTTGGGGCGGGAGGACCAAGAGACCCAGTACTTC. Based on the CDR3 plus reference TRBV15 and TRBJ2-5, the full variable domain is DAMVIQNPRYQVTQFGKPVTLSCSQTLNHNVMYWYQQKSSQAPKLLFHYYDKDFNNEADTPDNFQSRRPNTSFCFLDIRSPGLGDTAMYLCATSSLGREDQETQYFGPGTRLLVL.

This clonotype appeared many times. The chain has TRBV6-5 and TRBJ2-7, with no clear D. This CDR3 is 13 amino acids long. V was shortened by 2 bases and J by 0 bases, with 5 bases between the two germline ends. CDR1 is MNHEY and CDR2 is SVGAGI in the germline V gene. CDR3 sequence reads: CASSYESSYEQYF. The CDR3 nucleotides are TGTGCCAGCAGTTACGAGAGCTCCTACGAGCAGTACTTC.

This clonotype was observed many times. The chain uses TRBV28 and TRBJ2-7; D is uncertain. The CDR3 is 15 residues long. Germline assignment: CDR1 MDHEN and CDR2 SYDVKM. Trimming took 5 bases from V and 7 from J, leaving 21 bases between them. CDR3 coding DNA: TGTGCCAGCAGTGCCTATACCATGGTACGCCGGGAGCAGTACTTC. The encoded protein is CASSAYTMVRREQYF.

This clonotype was seen repeatedly, ten times or more. The chain carries TRBV20-1 and TRBJ1-2; D is perhaps TRBD1 (6 bases). Trimming stripped 6 bases from V and 4 bases from J, with 12 bases between. The CDR3 extends over 12 amino acids. Germline V gives CDR1 DFQATT, CDR2 SNEGSKA (reference sequence). CDR3 amino acids: CSAAGQTYGYTF. The DNA for the CDR3 is TGCAGTGCCGCTGGACAGACCTATGGCTACACCTTC.

This chain uses TRBV27 with TRBJ1-6; the D gene is possibly TRBD1 (6 bases). The germline V gene has CDR1 MNHEY and CDR2 SMNVEV (reference sequence). The CDR3 consists of 16 residues. The V gene lost 5 bases and the J gene lost 0 bases, with 11 bases spanning the gap. The CDR3 sequence: CASSKQGISYNSPLHF. The DNA of the CDR3 is TGTGCCAGCAGTAAACAGGGTATCTCCTATAATTCACCCCTCCACTTT.

The rearrangement links TRBV19 to TRBJ1-1; 9 nucleotides align to TRBD1. Losses at the gene ends were 2 bases for V and 4 bases for J; bases not matched to a gene: 5. This CDR3 spans 15 amino acids. CDR1 is LNHDA and CDR2 is SQIVND in the germline V gene (reference sequence). CDR3 in amino acids: CASSITGTGSTEAFF. The CDR3 nucleotides are TGTGCCAGTAGTATAACCGGGACAGGGAGCACTGAAGCTTTCTTT.

This clonotype has just a few counts. The rearrangement joins TRBV28 to TRBJ1-1; TRBD1 aligns across 9 bases. Germline values: CDR1 MDHEN, CDR2 SYDVKM. V dropped 5 bases and J dropped 11; count of bases not matched to a gene: 9. The CDR3 contains 13 residues. CDR3 protein: CASSNRDRVCAFF. DNA for the CDR3: TGTGCCAGCAGTAACCGGGACAGGGTATGTGCTTTCTTT.

This clonotype was recorded many times. The chain links TRBV28 to TRBJ2-5; D gene uncertain. There are 15 residues in the CDR3. Between the trimmed V and J ends, which lost 1 base and 0 bases, there was a span of 9 bases. The germline V gene has CDR1 MDHEN and CDR2 SYDVKM. Written as DNA, the CDR3 is TGTGCCAGCAGTTTATTTACCCGGGACCAAGAGACCCAGTACTTC. It yields the protein CASSLFTRDQETQYF.

The chain has TRBV5-1 and TRBJ1-3, with D possibly being TRBD1 (5 bases). Trimming stripped 1 base from V and 0 bases from J, with 14 bases between. CDR3 length: 17 amino acids. Germline CDR1 reads SGHRS; CDR2 reads YFSETQ. CDR3 coding DNA: TGCGCCAGCAGCTTGCGGACTGGGGACCACTCTGGAAACACCATATATTTT. Its translation is CASSLRTGDHSGNTIYF.

This clonotype was picked up a small number of times. The J gene is TRBJ2-2, the V gene TRBV4-1; no clear D gene. V lost 0 bases and J 1 base, leaving 6 bases between the germline ends. The CDR3 has 15 amino acids. From germline, CDR1 is MGHRA and CDR2 YSYEKL. CDR3 amino acids: CASSQDYQNTGELFF. The CDR3, as DNA: TGCGCCAGCAGCCAAGACTATCAGAACACCGGGGAGCTGTTTTTT.

The CDR3 bases are TGTGCCAGCAGTTACTCGCTATATAGTGGGACCGGGGAGCTGTTTTTT. As protein: CASSYSLYSGTGELFF. The chain is built from TRBV6-5 and TRBJ2-2; D is unclear. This CDR3 is built from 16 residues. V lost 0 bases, J lost 5 bases, and 13 bases lay in between. Germline V CDR1 and CDR2: MNHEY, SVGAGI.

In its sample, this clonotype was seen many times. This chain uses TRBV6-2 or TRBV6-3 with TRBJ1-2, with a weak D call TRBD1 (6 bases). Trimming shortened V by 4 bases and J by 0 bases, and 12 bases separated the two germline ends. The CDR3 sequence is 15 residues long. Looked up from germline, CDR1 is MNHEY and CDR2 is SVGEGT. The CDR3 spells CASSLGQTANYGYTF. Written as DNA, the CDR3 is TGTGCCAGCAGTTTAGGACAGACCGCTAACTATGGCTACACCTTC.